A single TCR beta chain is shown here with its context. Its antigen is still unknown. The sample is drawn from a study of tumor-infiltrating lymphocytes in localized non-small cell lung cancer. Study observations and caveats: Different pieces of the same tissue went to different assays, confounding technical variation with intratumor heterogeneity. Compared with uninvolved lung, tumors showed higher T cell infiltration by TCRbeta sequencing.

The repertoire was sequenced with immunoSEQ multiplex PCR; TCRdb's copy has only in-frame clones and lacks some. This sample has about 8,400 clones, with roughly three quarters found just once. V dropped 6 bases and J dropped 3; count of bases not matched to a gene: 9. The CDR3 has 15 residues. Per the germline V gene, CDR1 is ENHRY and CDR2 is SYGVKD. This TCR derives from a human donor with non-small cell lung cancer. Source material: uninvolved lung tissue not adjacent to the tumor. The chain is built from TRBV10-3 and TRBJ2-7, with 9 bases lining up with TRBD1. The CDR3 nucleotides read TGTGCCATCAGCCGCGACCGGGACAGGGTCTACGAGCAGTACTTC. Protein product: CAISRDRDRVYEQYF.